This T cell receptor beta chain emerged from a study of blood T cell repertoires in COVID-19. Background on the study: PBMCs, B-cell-depleted T cells, or T cells were the source of the cDNA or gDNA that made up the material.

CDR1 and CDR2 from the germline V gene are SGHNT and YYREEE (reference sequence). The J segment lost 5 bases and the V segment lost 4 bases, leaving 11 bases of the junction unmatched. This CDR3 region has 15 residues. The method was immunoSEQ multiplex PCR; TCRdb's version includes in-frame clones alone and lacks a portion of them. The sample records about 250,000 clones, roughly 82% being singletons. Sequenced material: peripheral blood. The TCR comes from a woman in her seventies with acute or convalescent COVID-19. The chain carries TRBV5-4 and TRBJ2-7, with TRBD1 matching over 8 bases. CDR3 residues: CASSPLTGDLHEQYF. CDR3 in DNA: TGTGCCAGCAGCCCCCTGACAGGGGATCTCCACGAGCAGTACTTC.